One and the same sample provided the 13 T cell receptor beta chains below, sequenced in a study of beta chain features in type 1 diabetes. Reverse transcription of all isolated RNA meant that expressed TCRB transcripts were sequenced. TCRdb's copy holds only in-frame clones and misses some; the assay was immunoSEQ multiplex PCR. This sample carries about 230,000 clones, 9.6% of them seen once, and the ten largest clones take approximately 0.03%. Sequences were obtained from naive CD4+ T cells from blood. The receptors come from a woman between 18 and 30 years old in good health.

This clone was picked up a small number of times. V gene TRBV27 combines with J gene TRBJ2-7; 9 bases fit TRBD1. Germline CDR1 and CDR2: MNHEY and SMNVEV (reference sequence). J was trimmed by 4 bases and V by 6 bases; bases with no gene match: 13. The CDR3 length is 16 residues. The CDR3 here is CASSRTVGTGIYEQYF. The DNA of the CDR3 is TGTGCCAGCAGCCGCACAGTCGGGACAGGGATATACGAGCAGTACTTC.

The chain links TRBV4-1 to TRBJ1-2; possible D gene TRBD1, 6 bases. CDR3 length: 15 residues. Germline V gene data show CDR1 as MGHRA and CDR2 as YSYEKL. V dropped 4 bases and J dropped 2 bases, with 14 bases sitting between them. DNA of the CDR3: TGCGCCAGCAGCCCAGGCGGTCAGGGGAACTATGGCTACACCTTC. Amino acids: CASSPGGQGNYGYTF.

This clone was detected only a few times. In DNA form, the CDR3 reads TGTGCCAGTATCGGGATCGGTCAGCCCCAGCATTTT. It specifies CASIGIGQPQHF. The chain is built from TRBV19 and TRBJ1-5; D call uncertain. V was cut by 7 bases and J by 6 bases, with 10 bases left in between. The CDR3 spans 12 residues. Germline V CDR1 and CDR2: LNHDA, SQIVND (reference sequence).

The rearrangement uses TRBV2 and TRBJ2-1, with a possible D match to TRBD1 (7 bases). The CDR3 is 16 residues long. V lost 4 bases and J lost 3, with 16 bases in between. Germline CDR1 SNHLY, CDR2 FYNNEI. The CDR3 here is CASSGQGGGRYNEQFF. DNA of the CDR3: TGTGCCAGCAGTGGGCAGGGGGGTGGGCGCTACAATGAGCAGTTCTTC.

V is TRBV7-2 and J is TRBJ2-2, with 9 bases identical to TRBD2. The V gene's germline CDR1 is SGHTA and CDR2 FQGNSA. The trim removed 2 bases at V and 0 bases at J, leaving 4 bases unmatched. This CDR3 contains 17 residues. CDR3 loop: CASSLTSGGSNTGELFF. CDR3 nucleotide sequence: TGTGCCAGCAGCTTAACCAGCGGGGGGTCGAACACCGGGGAGCTGTTTTTT.

This clone was seen only a few times. The same CDR3 can be traced to other DNA sequences in this sample. The chain carries TRBV9 and TRBJ1-1, with D possibly being TRBD1 (5 bases). The CDR3 length is 14 residues. Per germline, CDR1 SGDLS and CDR2 YYNGEE. The V end lost 0 bases, the J end lost 4 bases, and 10 bases lay between the germline ends. Here the CDR3 reads CASSVGGRGTEAFF. The DNA of the CDR3 is TGTGCCAGCAGCGTAGGGGGGAGGGGCACTGAAGCTTTCTTT. Together with reference TRBV9 and TRBJ1-1, the CDR3 gives the full variable domain: DSGVTQTPKHLITATGQRVTLRCSPRSGDLSVYWYQQSLDQGLQFLIQYYNGEERAKGNILERFSAQQFPDLHSELNLSSLELGDSALYFCASSVGGRGTEAFFGQGTRLTVV.

The rearrangement links TRBV5-1 to TRBJ2-2, with TRBD2 matching over 7 bases. This CDR3 is 19 amino acids long. V dropped 0 bases and J dropped 4; count of bases not matched to a gene: 15. CDR1 is SGHRS and CDR2 is YFSETQ in the germline V gene. The CDR3 sequence: CASSLEETAGKEVTGELFF. CDR3 bases: TGCGCCAGCAGCTTGGAGGAAACAGCGGGGAAGGAGGTCACCGGGGAGCTGTTTTTT. Combining the CDR3 with reference TRBV5-1 and TRBJ2-2 gives the whole variable domain KAGVTQTPRYLIKTRGQQVTLSCSPISGHRSVSWYQQTPGQGLQFLFEYFSETQRNKGNFPGRFSGRQFSNSRSEMNVSTLELGDSALYLCASSLEETAGKEVTGELFFGEGSRLTVL.

DNA for the CDR3: TGCAGCGACCTAGGACAGGGGTACACTGAAGCTTTCTTT. Translating it yields CSDLGQGYTEAFF. This sequence joins TRBV29-1 and TRBJ1-1; TRBD1 matches at 9 bases. The CDR3 loop spans 13 amino acids. CDR1 and CDR2 from the germline V gene are SQVTM and ANQGSEA. Trimming at V came to 7 bases and at J to 3 bases, leaving 6 bases not matched to a gene.

The V and J genes are TRBV9 and TRBJ2-3; a weak D match, TRBD2 (5 bases). The CDR3 length is 15 residues. CDR1 and CDR2 (germline): SGDLS, YYNGEE. V was cut by 4 bases and J by 0 bases, with 12 bases left in between. CDR3 DNA: TGTGCCAGCAGCCCCAGGACGGGAAGCACAGATACGCAGTATTTT. The encoded protein is CASSPRTGSTDTQYF.

In this sample, this clone turned up many times. The chain links TRBV11-2 to TRBJ2-2; the D is unclear. The CDR3 contains 11 residues. V lost 3 bases and J lost 9, with 5 bases in between. Per germline, CDR1 SGHAT and CDR2 FQNNGV. CDR3 amino acids: CASSLEWELFF. CDR3 nucleotides: TGTGCCAGCAGCTTGGAGTGGGAGCTGTTTTTT.

The V call is TRBV19, the J call TRBJ2-1; TRBD2 aligns across 7 bases. Germline assignment: CDR1 LNHDA and CDR2 SQIVND (reference sequence). The CDR3 sequence is 14 residues long. The V segment lost 5 bases and the J segment 7 bases; nucleotides outside the gene matches: 8. CDR3 nucleotide sequence: TGTGCCAGTAGTTGGGGCCTAGCGGTAAATGAGCAGTTCTTC. This sequence encodes CASSWGLAVNEQFF.

This clone was seen a few times. The chain joins TRBV5-6 to TRBJ2-1; 7 bases map to TRBD2. Trimming cost V 4 bases and J 3 bases; bases outside gene matches: 7. This CDR3 contains 15 residues. CDR1 and CDR2 from the germline V gene are SGHDT and YYEEEE. The CDR3 sequence: CASSLARDYYNEQFF. The CDR3 region has the DNA TGTGCCAGCAGCCTTGCAAGGGACTACTACAATGAGCAGTTCTTC.

This clone was counted only a few times. The V and J genes are TRBV2 and TRBJ2-5; perhaps TRBD1 as D (6 bases). Germline lookup yields CDR1 SNHLY and CDR2 FYNNEI. Trimming removed 5 bases at V and 5 bases at J, with 15 bases between. The length of the CDR3 is 14 residues. CDR3 region: CASSTDRGEETQYF. In nucleotides, the CDR3 is TGTGCCAGCAGTACGGACAGAGGGGAGGAGACCCAGTACTTC.